The clone carrying this TCR beta chain showed up just a few times. Time point described: sample taken at primary tumor resection. Using its own MiXCR run on the 5' RACE reads, TCRdb lists one record per CDR3 protein. The sample carries around 5,000 distinct CDR3 sequences, more than 4% recorded once. This record belongs to a study of spatial heterogeneity in lung cancer. Study as a whole: The study consistently detected more beta-chain than alpha-chain sequences.

The receptor was isolated from a female donor with early-stage non-small cell lung cancer. Source: normal lung tissue next to the tumor, taken at surgery.

CDR3 sequence reads: CASSPENTYEQYF. The CDR3 nucleotides are TGTGCCAGCAGCCCAGAGAATACCTACGAGCAGTACTTC. The chain carries TRBV7-9 and TRBJ2-7, with no clear D. The length of the CDR3 is 13 residues. The V end was cut by 5 bases, the J end by 2 bases, with 10 bases between. Germline V gene lookup returns CDR1 SEHNR and CDR2 FQNEAQ (reference sequence).